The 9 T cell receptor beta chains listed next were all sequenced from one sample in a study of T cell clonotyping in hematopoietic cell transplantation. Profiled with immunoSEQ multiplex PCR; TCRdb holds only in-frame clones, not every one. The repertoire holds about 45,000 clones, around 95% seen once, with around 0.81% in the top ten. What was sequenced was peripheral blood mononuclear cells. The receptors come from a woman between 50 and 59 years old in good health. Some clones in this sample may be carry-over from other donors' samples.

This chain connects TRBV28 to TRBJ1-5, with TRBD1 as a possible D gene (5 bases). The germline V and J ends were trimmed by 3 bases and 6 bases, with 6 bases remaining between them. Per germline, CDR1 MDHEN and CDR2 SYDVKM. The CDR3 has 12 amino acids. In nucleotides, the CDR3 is TGTGCCAGCAGTTTGGGGGTTCAGCCCCAGCATTTT. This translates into CASSLGVQPQHF.

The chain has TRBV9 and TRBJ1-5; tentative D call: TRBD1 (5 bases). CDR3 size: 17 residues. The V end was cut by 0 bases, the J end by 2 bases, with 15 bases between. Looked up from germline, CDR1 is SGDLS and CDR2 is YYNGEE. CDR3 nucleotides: TGTGCCAGCAGCGTAGGGGCAGGGCCCGTTGGCAATCAGCCCCAGCATTTT. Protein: CASSVGAGPVGNQPQHF.

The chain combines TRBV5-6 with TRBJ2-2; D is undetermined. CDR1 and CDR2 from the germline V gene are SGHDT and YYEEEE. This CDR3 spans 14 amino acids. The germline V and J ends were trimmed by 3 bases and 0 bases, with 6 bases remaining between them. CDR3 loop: CASSSYTNTGELFF. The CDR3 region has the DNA TGTGCCAGCAGCTCCTATACGAACACCGGGGAGCTGTTTTTT.

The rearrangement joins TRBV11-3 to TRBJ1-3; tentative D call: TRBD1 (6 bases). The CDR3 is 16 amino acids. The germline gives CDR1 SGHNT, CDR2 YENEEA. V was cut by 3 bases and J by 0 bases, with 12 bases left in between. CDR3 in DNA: TGTGCCAGCAGCTTCGGGGGCGGCTTCTCTGGAAACACCATATATTTT. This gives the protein CASSFGGGFSGNTIYF.

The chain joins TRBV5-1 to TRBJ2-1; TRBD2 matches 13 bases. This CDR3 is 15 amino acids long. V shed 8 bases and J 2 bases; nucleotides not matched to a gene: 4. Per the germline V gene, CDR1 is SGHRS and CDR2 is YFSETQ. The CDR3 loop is CASLTSGGAYNEQFF. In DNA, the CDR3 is TGCGCCAGTTTAACTAGCGGGGGGGCCTACAATGAGCAGTTCTTC. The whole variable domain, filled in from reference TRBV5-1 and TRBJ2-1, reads KAGVTQTPRYLIKTRGQQVTLSCSPISGHRSVSWYQQTPGQGLQFLFEYFSETQRNKGNFPGRFSGRQFSNSRSEMNVSTLELGDSALYLCASLTSGGAYNEQFFGPGTRLTVL.

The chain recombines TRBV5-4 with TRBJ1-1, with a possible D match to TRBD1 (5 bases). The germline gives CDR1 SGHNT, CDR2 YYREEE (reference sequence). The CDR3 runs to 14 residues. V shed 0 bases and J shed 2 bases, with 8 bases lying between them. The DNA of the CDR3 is TGTGCCAGCAGCTTGGGGACACTTAACACTGAAGCTTTCTTT. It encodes CASSLGTLNTEAFF.

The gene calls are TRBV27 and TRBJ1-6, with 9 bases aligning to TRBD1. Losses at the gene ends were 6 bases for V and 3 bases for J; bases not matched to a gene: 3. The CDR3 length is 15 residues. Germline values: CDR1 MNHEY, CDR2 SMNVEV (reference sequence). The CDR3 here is CASSLTGGYNSPLHF. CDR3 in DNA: TGTGCCAGCAGCTTGACAGGGGGCTATAATTCACCCCTCCACTTT.

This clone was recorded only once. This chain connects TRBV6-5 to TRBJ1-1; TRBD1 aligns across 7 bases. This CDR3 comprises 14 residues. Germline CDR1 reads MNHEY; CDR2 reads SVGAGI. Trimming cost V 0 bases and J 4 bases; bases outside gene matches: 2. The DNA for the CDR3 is TGTGCCAGCAGTTACTCGACAGGGACCACTGAAGCTTTCTTT. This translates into CASSYSTGTTEAFF.

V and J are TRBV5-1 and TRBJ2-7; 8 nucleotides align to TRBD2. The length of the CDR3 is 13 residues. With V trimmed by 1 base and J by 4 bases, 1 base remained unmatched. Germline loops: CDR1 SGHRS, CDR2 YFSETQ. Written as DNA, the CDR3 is TGCGCCAGCAGCTTGACTAGCGGATACGAGCAGTACTTC. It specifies CASSLTSGYEQYF.